These T cell receptor beta chains were read from a single sample in a study of identifying expanded T cells in peripheral blood. Profiled with immunoSEQ multiplex PCR; TCRdb holds only in-frame clones, not every one. Here the sample spans over 65,000 clones, around nine tenths being singletons. The sample comprised blood. These receptors all stem from a person aged 18-70 years in good health. Each CDR3 is given with its conserved first and last residue. D genes are given only for firm matches.

j_call d_call v_call cdr3_aa cdr3_nt
TRBJ2-7 TRBD1 TRBV7-9 CASSYDRGTYEQYF TGTGCCAGCAGCTATGACAGGGGGACCTACGAGCAGTACTTC
TRBJ2-1 TRBD2 TRBV18 CASSPSGGSGNEQFF TGTGCCAGCTCACCTAGCGGGGGGTCGGGCAATGAGCAGTTCTTC
TRBJ1-2 TRBD1 TRBV27 CASSLLQGAGGYTF TGTGCCAGCAGTTTATTACAGGGGGCTGGTGGCTACACCTTC
TRBJ2-7 TRBD2 TRBV9 CASSGIAGGIHEQYF TGTGCCAGCAGCGGTATAGCGGGAGGGATCCACGAGCAGTACTTC
TRBJ2-5 TRBD2 TRBV18 CASSRTAGGPEETQYF TGTGCCAGCTCACGAACAGCGGGAGGCCCTGAAGAGACCCAGTACTTC
TRBJ1-5 . TRBV5-1 CASSLEGLQPQHF TGCGCCAGCAGCTTGGAAGGGCTCCAGCCCCAGCATTTT
TRBJ1-5 . TRBV19 CASSMGRGEKSSNQPQHF TGTGCCAGTAGTATGGGGAGGGGGGAGAAGTCCAGCAATCAGCCCCAGCATTTT
TRBJ2-3 TRBD2 TRBV7-9 CASGTISLAGVGTDTQYF TGTGCCAGCGGCACAATTTCCCTAGCGGGGGTCGGCACAGATACGCAGTATTTT
TRBJ2-3 . TRBV4-2 CASSQSEGPTDTQYF TGTGCCAGCAGCCAATCGGAGGGCCCGACAGATACGCAGTATTTT
TRBJ1-1 . TRBV5-5 CASRFETNTEAFF TGTGCCAGCAGATTTGAGACGAACACTGAAGCTTTCTTT
TRBJ2-2 . TRBV6-5 CASSQLGGTGELFF TGTGCCAGCAGTCAATTAGGCGGGACCGGGGAGCTGTTTTTT
TRBJ2-1 TRBD2 TRBV4-1 CASSQSVGLAGGRGEQFF TGCGCCAGCAGCCAGAGCGTAGGACTAGCGGGGGGGCGGGGTGAGCAGTTCTTC
TRBJ2-2 TRBD1 TRBV5-1 CASSRTGEVVNTGELFF TGCGCCAGCTCCAGGACAGGGGAGGTTGTAAACACCGGGGAGCTGTTTTTT
TRBJ1-6 . TRBV27 CASSPRPAGKNSPLHF TGTGCCAGCAGTCCCCGCCCGGCAGGGAAGAATTCACCCCTCCACTTT
TRBJ2-1 . TRBV10-3 CAMDEGPTRNEQFF TGTGCCATGGATGAGGGGCCCACACGCAATGAGCAGTTCTTC
TRBJ1-4 . TRBV7-9 CASSLWRTSGEKLFF TGTGCCAGCAGCTTATGGCGAACCTCAGGAGAAAAACTGTTTTTT
TRBJ2-2 TRBD2 TRBV11-2 CASSLGTSGSSGELFF TGTGCCAGCAGCTTAGGGACTAGCGGCTCCTCCGGGGAGCTGTTTTTT